The 23 T cell receptor beta chains reported below all come from one sample, sequenced in a study of cytotoxic CD8 clonotypes in ibrutinib-treated CLL (dated by TCRdb to the early 2020s). Library prep was done by the immunoSEQ multiplex PCR assay. The clones in this table, taken by TCRdb from immuneACCESS, are in-frame only. Not every clone is retained; where verified, under half of the shortfall comes from an unresolved V gene, and the cause of the rest is unknown. This sample comprises roughly 200,000 clones, 70% of them detected only once. The ten biggest clones cover approximately 6% of the sample. In the paper's terms, the time point label means: 12 months on ibrutinib. Sequencing was performed on PBMCs, taken after 12 months of ibrutinib treatment. Every receptor here comes from a human donor with chronic lymphocytic leukemia.

As DNA, the CDR3 is TGTGCCAGCAGTTTGGCGGGTCGAGGGGCTGAAGCTTTCTTT. It encodes CASSLAGRGAEAFF. The V call is TRBV28, the J call TRBJ1-1; a possible D gene is TRBD1 (5 bases). The ends were cut back, 3 bases at V and 6 bases at J, with 14 bases in the middle. Per the germline V gene, CDR1 is MDHEN and CDR2 is SYDVKM. CDR3 size: 14 residues.

The gene calls are TRBV12-2 and TRBJ2-5; the table calls TRBD1, which could not be checked here. TRBV12-2 is noted as a pseudogene. The CDR3 extends over 21 amino acids. In nucleotides, the CDR3 is TGTGCAAGTCGCCCAGGCGGACAGGGGGCGCGGCGACTAGCAGTTAAACAGACCCAGTACTTC. It specifies CASRPGGQGARRLAVKQTQYF.

The table lists this clone with a few counts. The V call is TRBV20-1, the J call TRBJ1-2; D ambiguous. Germline V CDR1 and CDR2: DFQATT, SNEGSKA (reference sequence). V was cut by 5 bases and J by 6 bases, with 7 bases left in between. CDR3 length: 10 residues. This chain's CDR3 is CSARWDGYTF. The CDR3 coding sequence is TGCAGTGCTCGTTGGGATGGCTACACCTTC.

The gene calls are TRBV19 and TRBJ1-1; weak D call: TRBD1 (6 bases). This CDR3 has 15 amino acids. V lost 5 bases, J lost 4 bases, and 17 bases lay in between. The germline CDR1 and CDR2 sequences are LNHDA and SQIVND (reference sequence). The CDR3 DNA reads TGTGCCAGTAGTTGGGGGCTAGGCCGGGCCACTGAAGCTTTCTTT. The encoded protein is CASSWGLGRATEAFF.

The gene calls are TRBV2 and TRBJ2-5; no clear D. Trimming removed 5 bases at V and 2 bases at J, with 9 bases between. This CDR3 is 13 amino acids long. Germline V lookup: CDR1 SNHLY, CDR2 FYNNEI. CDR3 bases: TGTGCCAGCAGTTCCGGCCTACAAGAGACCCAGTACTTC. Its protein is CASSSGLQETQYF.

In this sample, this clone turned up a few times. CDR3 amino acids: CAWSAAPSTDTQYF. Written as DNA, the CDR3 is TGTGCCTGGAGTGCGGCACCTAGCACAGATACGCAGTATTTT. V and J are TRBV30 and TRBJ2-3; the D is unclear. This CDR3 is built from 14 residues. Trimming stripped 1 base from V and 0 bases from J, with 8 bases between. Per germline, CDR1 GTSNPN and CDR2 SVGIG (reference sequence).

The V call is TRBV2, the J call TRBJ1-4; TRBD1 is a possible D gene (6 bases). The CDR3 consists of 14 residues. Trimming pared 6 bases from V and 6 bases from J, leaving 14 bases between. CDR1 is SNHLY and CDR2 is FYNNEI in the germline V gene. CDR3 sequence: CASRLQGADEKLFF. CDR3 sequence (DNA): TGTGCCAGCAGGCTACAGGGAGCGGATGAAAAACTGTTTTTT.

V is TRBV27 and J is TRBJ1-4, with 7 positions matching TRBD1. This CDR3 region has 15 residues. Germline loops: CDR1 MNHEY, CDR2 SMNVEV (reference sequence). V shed 5 bases and J 7 bases; nucleotides not matched to a gene: 10. Here the CDR3 DNA reads TGTGCCAGCAGTAAACGACAGGGCGGGGGTGAAAAACTGTTTTTT. This codes for CASSKRQGGGEKLFF.

This clone was seen just once. V usage is TRBV25-1 and J usage is TRBJ2-3; TRBD1 is a possible D gene (6 bases). Germline V gene data show CDR1 as MGHDK and CDR2 as SYGVNS. The CDR3 has 15 amino acids. Between the trimmed V and J ends, which lost 0 bases and 6 bases, there was a span of 13 bases. Here the CDR3 DNA reads TGTGCCAGCAGTGAATATGGGGGCACAGAGGATACGCAGTATTTT. Protein sequence: CASSEYGGTEDTQYF.

This clone was counted only a few times. J is TRBJ1-5 and V is TRBV6-5; D is ambiguous. This CDR3 comprises 13 residues. Germline CDR1 reads MNHEY; CDR2 reads SVGAGI. Trimming removed 6 bases at V and 0 bases at J, with 6 bases between. CDR3 sequence: CASSPSSNQPQHF. CDR3 sequence (DNA): TGTGCCAGCAGCCCCAGTAGCAATCAGCCCCAGCATTTT.

The chain is built from TRBV9 and TRBJ2-1, with D perhaps matching TRBD2 (5 bases). Trimming removed 3 bases at V and 3 bases at J, with 22 bases between. This CDR3 spans 18 amino acids. Germline-derived CDR1 and CDR2 are SGDLS and YYNGEE. The CDR3 is CASSAGLGVGMGYNEQFF. CDR3 nucleotides: TGTGCCAGCAGCGCAGGACTGGGTGTTGGGATGGGCTACAATGAGCAGTTCTTC.

A few counts support this clone. This chain uses TRBV30 with TRBJ2-3, with 13 bases that match TRBD2. CDR3 length: 15 amino acids. Germline CDR1 and CDR2: GTSNPN and SVGIG (reference sequence). The junction had 3 bases not matched to a gene; V was cut back by 1 base and J by 5 bases. The CDR3 DNA is TGTGCCTGGAGTGAACTAGCGGGGGGGAGAGATACGCAGTATTTT. This codes for CAWSELAGGRDTQYF.

The chain uses TRBV30 and TRBJ1-3; D gene unclear. The CDR3 has 14 amino acids. Trimming removed 1 base from V and 4 bases from J, with 11 bases in between. The germline V gene has CDR1 GTSNPN and CDR2 SVGIG (reference sequence). CDR3: CAWSAGFSGNTIYF. The CDR3 DNA is TGTGCCTGGAGTGCTGGTTTTTCGGGAAACACCATATATTTT.

The chain combines TRBV2 with TRBJ2-2; possibly TRBD1 for D (5 bases). Germline values: CDR1 SNHLY, CDR2 FYNNEI. V lost 6 bases, J lost 0 bases, and 8 bases lay in between. The CDR3 contains 14 residues. The CDR3 loop reads CASRQASNTGELFF. For the CDR3, the DNA is TGTGCCAGCAGACAGGCTTCGAACACCGGGGAGCTGTTTTTT.

The rearrangement links TRBV5-1 to TRBJ2-1; 9 positions match TRBD1. This CDR3 is built from 14 residues. V lost 0 bases to trimming and J lost 8 bases; unmatched junction nucleotides: 3. Germline V CDR1 and CDR2: SGHRS, YFSETQ. CDR3 region: CASSLGGQGYEQFF. The CDR3 DNA reads as TGCGCCAGCAGCTTGGGGGGACAGGGTTATGAGCAGTTCTTC.

This sequence joins TRBV5-4 and TRBJ2-7; D gene unclear. Germline loops: CDR1 SGHNT, CDR2 YYREEE (reference sequence). The CDR3 covers 13 residues. V lost 2 bases, J lost 4 bases, and 10 bases lay in between. CDR3 coding DNA: TGTGCCAGCAGCTTCCTAGACCCGTACGAGCAGTACTTC. Residues: CASSFLDPYEQYF.

The V and J genes are TRBV7-3 and TRBJ2-2, with 7 bases that match TRBD1. V lost 6 bases to trimming and J lost 7 bases; unmatched junction nucleotides: 8. CDR1 is SGHTA, CDR2 FQGTGA, per germline. The CDR3 covers 14 residues. The CDR3, as DNA: TGTGCCAGCAGGAGGGGGCTTCCCGGCGGGGAGCTGTTTTTT. The encoded protein is CASRRGLPGGELFF.

J is TRBJ2-5 and V is TRBV4-3; 10 nucleotides align to TRBD2. CDR1 and CDR2 (germline): LGHNA, YSLEER. This CDR3 comprises 15 residues. Trimming removed 1 base from V and 5 bases from J; junction bases left unmatched: 4. Here the CDR3 reads CASSQAGSGGETQYF. The CDR3 DNA reads TGCGCCAGCAGCCAAGCGGGTAGCGGGGGGGAGACCCAGTACTTC.

J is TRBJ2-7 and V is TRBV5-6; a weak D match, TRBD2 (5 bases). V was clipped by 6 bases and J by 1 base, with 14 bases between them. This CDR3 is 14 amino acids long. Germline V gene data show CDR1 as SGHDT and CDR2 as YYEEEE. CDR3 sequence (DNA): TGTGCCAGCACCCCCGGCGGGTGGTCCTACGAGCAGTACTTC. Protein: CASTPGGWSYEQYF.

This chain joins TRBV4-1 and TRBJ1-2; unclear D gene. This CDR3 is built from 17 residues. The germline V gene encodes CDR1 MGHRA and CDR2 YSYEKL. V was cut by 0 bases and J by 2 bases, with 16 bases left in between. CDR3 nucleotide sequence: TGCGCCAGCAGCCAAGATCCCGGTAGGTCAACAAACTATGGCTACACCTTC. It translates to CASSQDPGRSTNYGYTF.

This chain uses TRBV30 with TRBJ1-2; D is unclear. CDR3 length: 13 residues. Trimming stripped 6 bases from V and 3 bases from J, with 14 bases between. Germline loops: CDR1 GTSNPN, CDR2 SVGIG (reference sequence). CDR3 DNA: TGTGCCTGTCAGCGCAGGATAGACTATGGCTACACCTTC. It yields the protein CACQRRIDYGYTF.

V and J are TRBV5-6 and TRBJ2-5; D is uncertain. CDR1 is SGHDT and CDR2 is YYEEEE in the germline V gene. The CDR3 is made up of 13 amino acids. V was clipped by 5 bases and J by 5 bases, with 13 bases between them. The CDR3 sequence: CASRSQVQETQYF. As DNA, the CDR3 is TGTGCCAGCAGATCCCAGGTGCAGGAGACCCAGTACTTC.

The chain has TRBV7-2 and TRBJ2-7, with TRBD2 identical over 13 bases. CDR3 length equals 16 residues. V lost 1 base and J lost 2; bases outside the gene matches: 2. Germline V gene lookup returns CDR1 SGHTA and CDR2 FQGNSA. The CDR3 region has the DNA TGTGCCAGCAGCTTAGAAGGGACTAGCGGGGCCTACGAGCAGTACTTC. It codes for CASSLEGTSGAYEQYF.